The present TCR beta chain was sequenced within a study of human T cells and chemical hapten exposure. Each CDR3 protein is one row after TCRdb ran MiXCR on the RACE reads. This sample has 350,000 to 400,000 distinct CDR3 sequences, with over 6% found just once. This clonotype has more than one count but fewer than ten. Time point noted: patch test 2, 6 weeks after DPC sensitization. Treatment: therapeutic diphenylcyclopropenone sensitization with weekly scalp DPC. CDR1 is MNHEY and CDR2 is SVGEGT in the germline V gene. Trimming removed 2 bases from V and 6 bases from J; junction bases left unmatched: 7. CDR3 length: 14 residues.

The genes are TRBV6-2 or TRBV6-3 and TRBJ2-7, with 7 bases aligning to TRBD1. This TCR was sampled from a woman under 30 with alopecia areata. Some clones in this sample may be carry-over from other donors' samples. The sequencing here drew on whole blood, taken in connection with sensitization to the hapten diphenylcyclopropenone (DPC). The CDR3 loop reads CASSYRPDRAEQYF. DNA of the CDR3: TGTGCCAGCAGTTACCGGCCCGACAGGGCCGAGCAGTACTTC.